The 27 T cell receptor beta chains given below trace back to one sample, sequenced in a study of OX40 agonist ivuxolimab in advanced cancers. Sequencing used immunoSEQ multiplex PCR; TCRdb keeps in-frame clones, though not all of them. The table lists roughly 60,000 clones, around 84% of them singletons, with approximately 2.2% in the top ten. Here the sequenced sample was CD4+ or CD8+ T cells sorted from blood, taken in a trial of the OX40 agonist ivuxolimab. These receptors all stem from an adult with an advanced solid tumor such as melanoma, head and neck, liver or kidney cancer.

V gene TRBV4-2 combines with J gene TRBJ2-5; perhaps TRBD2 as D (5 bases). CDR3 length: 14 amino acids. The V end was cut by 4 bases, the J end by 0 bases, with 9 bases between. Germline V CDR1 and CDR2: LGHNA, YNFKEQ. CDR3 nucleotides: TGTGCCAGCAGCCCACCGGGGTACCAAGAGACCCAGTACTTC. This gives the protein CASSPPGYQETQYF.

The CDR3 DNA reads as TGTGCCAGCAGGAGACAGGGAGGCACCGGGGAGCTGTTTTTT. It is translated as CASRRQGGTGELFF. The V and J genes are TRBV6-1 and TRBJ2-2, with a tentative D call TRBD1 (7 bases). Germline lookup yields CDR1 MNHNS and CDR2 SASEGT. Trimming cost V 6 bases and J 4 bases, with 12 bases left between them. The CDR3 totals 14 residues.

This clone was detected once. This rearrangement joins TRBV11-2 to TRBJ2-5; a weak D match, TRBD2 (5 bases). This CDR3 has 13 amino acids. Trimming shortened V by 1 base and J by 6 bases, and 9 bases separated the two germline ends. Germline V lookup: CDR1 SGHAT, CDR2 FQNNGV. CDR3 residues: CASSLAGVKTQYF. The CDR3 nucleotides read TGTGCCAGCAGCTTAGCCGGGGTAAAGACCCAGTACTTC.

The chain carries TRBV27 and TRBJ2-1; D is possibly TRBD1 (6 bases). Trimming pared 5 bases from V and 6 bases from J, leaving 14 bases between. This CDR3 spans 14 amino acids. Germline lookup yields CDR1 MNHEY and CDR2 SMNVEV (reference sequence). CDR3 in amino acids: CASSPLDSPNEQFF. CDR3 DNA: TGTGCCAGCAGTCCTTTGGACAGTCCCAATGAGCAGTTCTTC.

The gene calls are TRBV21-1 and TRBJ2-7; TRBD1 is the table's D call and was not checked against the DNA. TRBV21-1 is a documented pseudogene. The length of the CDR3 is 17 residues. CDR3 sequence (DNA): TGTGCCAGCAGCAAAGCCGAGTCCGCAGGGGGTTCCTACGAGCAGTACTTC. This sequence encodes CASSKAESAGGSYEQYF.

With respect to this clone: The conserved phenylalanine or tryptophan normally closing the CDR3 is absent here, so this likely arose from a read error. The chain joins TRBV6-5 to TRBJ1-2; 7 nucleotides line up with TRBD1. Trimming cost V 0 bases and J 1 base; bases outside gene matches: 2. Germline loops: CDR1 MNHEY, CDR2 SVGAGI. This CDR3 has 15 residues. CDR3 region: CASSYSTGINYGYTL. In DNA form, the CDR3 reads TGTGCCAGCAGTTACTCGACAGGGATTAACTATGGCTACACCCTC.

J is TRBJ1-1 and V is TRBV28, with D perhaps TRBD1 (5 bases). CDR3 length: 15 residues. Germline V gene sequence: CDR1 MDHEN, CDR2 SYDVKM. Trimming took 8 bases from V and 0 from J, leaving 16 bases between them. Here the CDR3 reads CASRPAGGLNTEAFF. The DNA for the CDR3 is TGTGCCAGCCGCCCTGCCGGGGGGTTGAACACTGAAGCTTTCTTT.

This clone was counted once. The V and J genes are TRBV7-9 and TRBJ2-2; D not certain. V shed 1 base and J shed 1 base, with 4 bases lying between them. The CDR3 runs to 14 residues. CDR1 SEHNR and CDR2 FQNEAQ come from the germline V gene (reference sequence). CDR3 in DNA: TGTGCCAGCAGCTTAGGACAGAACACCGGGGAGCTGTTTTTT. Translating gives CASSLGQNTGELFF.

The chain recombines TRBV7-8 with TRBJ1-3; D not resolved. Germline assignment: CDR1 SGHVS and CDR2 FQNEAQ. The V end was cut by 5 bases, the J end by 1 base, with 21 bases between. The CDR3 contains 18 residues. DNA for the CDR3: TGTGCCAGCAGCATTCTTGGGGTTGGGTCTGCGTCTGGAAACACCATATATTTT. It translates to CASSILGVGSASGNTIYF.

This clone was seen a handful of times. The rearrangement joins TRBV7-6 to TRBJ2-3, with TRBD2 matching over 11 bases. CDR3 length equals 16 residues. Per the germline V gene, CDR1 is SGHVS and CDR2 is FNYEAQ. Losses at the gene ends were 5 bases for V and 6 bases for J; bases not matched to a gene: 10. CDR3 sequence reads: CASSASGGFTPDTQYF. CDR3 nucleotides: TGTGCCAGCAGCGCTAGCGGGGGGTTCACGCCGGATACGCAGTATTTT.

J is TRBJ1-1 and V is TRBV19, with 9 bases fitting TRBD1. V was pared by 4 bases and J by 1 base, with 13 bases of the junction left unmatched. CDR3 length: 18 amino acids. CDR1 and CDR2 (germline): LNHDA, SQIVND (reference sequence). CDR3 DNA: TGTGCCAGTAGTAGCACAGGGGGCTACGGTTTGGGGAACACTGAAGCTTTCTTT. Its protein product is CASSSTGGYGLGNTEAFF. The whole variable domain, filled in from reference TRBV19 and TRBJ1-1, reads DGGITQSPKYLFRKEGQNVTLSCEQNLNHDAMYWYRQDPGQGLRLIYYSQIVNDFQKGDIAEGYSVSREKKESFPLTVTSAQKNPTAFYLCASSSTGGYGLGNTEAFFGQGTRLTVV.

The rearrangement joins TRBV29-1 to TRBJ1-5; no clear D gene. CDR3 length: 13 residues. Germline-derived CDR1 and CDR2 are SQVTM and ANQGSEA. V was shortened by 4 bases and J by 0 bases, with 7 bases between the two germline ends. CDR3 residues: CSVGTVSNQPQHF. The DNA of the CDR3 is TGCAGCGTTGGGACGGTTAGCAATCAGCCCCAGCATTTT.

The chain uses TRBV19 and TRBJ2-4; D perhaps matches TRBD1 (5 bases). Germline V gene lookup returns CDR1 LNHDA and CDR2 SQIVND (reference sequence). The CDR3 length is 14 residues. The V and J ends lost 2 bases and 8 bases respectively, with 13 bases between them. The CDR3, as DNA: TGTGCCAGTAGTATAAGACAGAGGTCGGACATTCAGTACTTC. It codes for CASSIRQRSDIQYF.

This chain links TRBV5-1 with TRBJ2-2, with D possibly TRBD2 on 5 matching bases. Germline V gene data show CDR1 as SGHRS and CDR2 as YFSETQ. Trimming left V 3 bases short and J 3 bases short, with 6 bases between. The CDR3 has 13 residues. The CDR3 loop is CASSSLDTGELFF. The CDR3 DNA is TGCGCCAGCAGCTCACTAGACACCGGGGAGCTGTTTTTT.

Only one count was recorded for this clone. CDR3 loop: CASSRWGGSNEKLFF. CDR3 DNA: TGTGCCAGCAGCCGATGGGGAGGGTCTAATGAAAAACTGTTTTTT. This rearrangement joins TRBV5-4 to TRBJ1-4, with D unclear. The germline CDR1 and CDR2 sequences are SGHNT and YYREEE (reference sequence). The CDR3 sequence is 15 residues long. The ends were cut back, 4 bases at V and 3 bases at J, with 13 bases in the middle.

The V and J genes are TRBV15 and TRBJ2-2, with 8 bases that match TRBD1. Germline V gene data show CDR1 as LNHNV and CDR2 as YYDKDF (reference sequence). CDR3 length: 16 amino acids. Losses at the gene ends were 0 bases for V and 8 bases for J; bases not matched to a gene: 8. The CDR3 loop is CATSRDLQGAGGELFF. The CDR3 nucleotides read TGTGCCACCAGCAGAGATCTGCAGGGGGCGGGTGGGGAGCTGTTTTTT.

This clone has just a few counts. The chain links TRBV7-8 to TRBJ2-3, with D perhaps matching TRBD2 (9 bases). Germline V lookup: CDR1 SGHVS, CDR2 FQNEAQ. V was cut by 6 bases and J by 5 bases, with 24 bases left in between. The CDR3 sequence is 17 residues long. The CDR3 region has the DNA TGTGCCAGCAGATTGGACAGGGCGGGAGGGCCTGGAGATACGCAGTATTTT. It specifies CASRLDRAGGPGDTQYF.

J is TRBJ2-3 and V is TRBV14, with TRBD2 as a possible D gene (6 bases). Germline CDR1 SGHDN, CDR2 FVKESK. The CDR3 covers 17 residues. Trimming removed 4 bases at V and 2 bases at J, with 19 bases between. CDR3 loop: CASSPKAGTFLTDTQYF. The CDR3 bases are TGTGCCAGCAGCCCCAAGGCCGGGACTTTCCTCACAGATACGCAGTATTTT.

Here the CDR3 DNA reads TGTGCCAGCAGCTTGTATACAGGAGCGAACACCGGGGAGCTGTTTTTT. Its protein is CASSLYTGANTGELFF. The chain employs TRBV5-6 and TRBJ2-2; D may be TRBD1 (5 bases). The CDR3 consists of 16 residues. The V end lost 1 base, the J end lost 0 bases, and 10 bases lay between the germline ends. The germline V gene has CDR1 SGHDT and CDR2 YYEEEE. The variable domain in full, completed from reference TRBV5-6 and TRBJ2-2, reads DAGVTQSPTHLIKTRGQQVTLRCSPKSGHDTVSWYQQALGQGPQFIFQYYEEEERQRGNFPDRFSGHQFPNYSSELNVNALLLGDSALYLCASSLYTGANTGELFFGEGSRLTVL.

The genes are TRBV7-9 and TRBJ2-3; 12 nucleotides align to TRBD1. The CDR3 contains 15 residues. Germline V gene data show CDR1 as SEHNR and CDR2 as FQNEAQ (reference sequence). The V segment lost 4 bases and the J segment 4 bases; nucleotides outside the gene matches: 3. The CDR3 spells CASSSGTGGPDTQYF. In DNA, the CDR3 is TGTGCCAGCAGCTCCGGGACAGGGGGCCCAGATACGCAGTATTTT.

The chain carries TRBV7-6 and TRBJ1-1; D is possibly TRBD1 (6 bases). The V end was cut by 4 bases, the J end by 5 bases, with 11 bases between. This CDR3 comprises 13 residues. Germline V gene sequence: CDR1 SGHVS, CDR2 FNYEAQ. DNA of the CDR3: TGTGCCAGCAGCTCCCTACAGGGAACTGAAGCTTTCTTT. It is translated as CASSSLQGTEAFF.

The chain recombines TRBV18 with TRBJ2-2; TRBD2 is a possible D gene (6 bases). The CDR3 runs 18 residues. Trimming took off 1 base at V and 1 base at J, with 16 bases between the two ends. Germline CDR1 is KGHSH and CDR2 is LQKENI. CDR3 amino acids: CASSPRDSARLNTGELFF. The CDR3 DNA sequence: TGTGCCAGCTCACCACGGGACTCCGCGCGTCTGAACACCGGGGAGCTGTTTTTT.

V is TRBV7-2 and J is TRBJ2-3; D tentatively fits TRBD1 or TRBD2 (5 bases each). Trimming pared 3 bases from V and 1 base from J, leaving 8 bases between. This CDR3 spans 14 amino acids. Germline V gene sequence: CDR1 SGHTA, CDR2 FQGNSA. The CDR3 loop reads CASSFRDGTDTQYF. The CDR3 DNA follows: TGTGCCAGCAGCTTCCGGGACGGCACAGATACGCAGTATTTT.

The rearrangement uses TRBV4-1 and TRBJ1-5; D perhaps matches TRBD1 (5 bases). CDR3 length: 15 residues. Germline values: CDR1 MGHRA, CDR2 YSYEKL. V was clipped by 0 bases and J by 1 base, with 7 bases between them. The CDR3 loop is CASSQEGASNQPQHF. CDR3 coding DNA: TGCGCCAGCAGCCAAGAAGGGGCCAGCAATCAGCCCCAGCATTTT.

V and J are TRBV30 and TRBJ1-1; 7 bases match TRBD1. CDR3 length: 14 amino acids. V gave up 2 bases and J gave up 12 bases; unmatched junction bases: 15. Germline CDR1 reads GTSNPN; CDR2 reads SVGIG (reference sequence). The CDR3 spells CAWSNDGQASAPFF. The CDR3 bases are TGTGCCTGGAGTAACGACGGACAGGCCTCTGCACCTTTCTTT.

The chain recombines TRBV7-6 with TRBJ2-2; a weak D match, TRBD2 (6 bases). V dropped 5 bases and J dropped 0 bases, with 16 bases sitting between them. The CDR3 sequence is 17 residues long. In germline, CDR1 is SGHVS, CDR2 FNYEAQ. CDR3 sequence: CASSRGLTSANTGELFF. CDR3 nucleotide sequence: TGTGCCAGCAGCAGGGGACTTACGTCAGCGAACACCGGGGAGCTGTTTTTT.

The chain recombines TRBV4-1 with TRBJ2-2; D not certain. CDR1 is MGHRA and CDR2 is YSYEKL in the germline V gene. Trimming pared 0 bases from V and 5 bases from J, leaving 13 bases between. This CDR3 is 16 amino acids long. In DNA, the CDR3 is TGCGCCAGCAGCCAAGAGCTGCAGGTCAAAACCGGGGAGCTGTTTTTT. Protein product: CASSQELQVKTGELFF.